One and the same sample provided the 25 T cell receptor beta chains below, sequenced in a study of response to subunit inactivated influenza vaccine. TCRdb independently ran MiXCR on the RT-PCR reads; one entry per CDR3 protein. There are under 850,000 distinct CDR3 sequences in the sample; approximately 18% occur only once, and roughly a tenth lies in the top ten. Sequenced here: PBMCs from blood, sampled 5 days after vaccination. All receptors derive from a man aged 45 to 65 who received an inactivated influenza vaccine.

CDR3 nucleotide sequence: TGTGCCAGCAGCCGGACTAGCGGGGGCAAAAGCTCCTACAATGAGCAGTTCTTC. Encoded protein: CASSRTSGGKSSYNEQFF. The chain carries TRBV6-2 or TRBV6-3 and TRBJ2-1, with 13 bases identical to TRBD2. The germline V gene has CDR1 MNHEY and CDR2 SVGEGT. This CDR3 comprises 18 residues. V lost 6 bases and J lost 0; bases outside the gene matches: 8.

This clonotype came up a few times. The chain recombines TRBV20-1 with TRBJ2-2, with TRBD1 matching 7 bases. Germline CDR1 DFQATT, CDR2 SNEGSKA (reference sequence). The CDR3 runs 14 residues. V shed 2 bases and J 5 bases; nucleotides not matched to a gene: 5. CDR3: CSARPGQWTGELFF. The CDR3 bases are TGCAGTGCTAGACCGGGACAGTGGACCGGGGAGCTGTTTTTT.

The V and J genes are TRBV4-2 and TRBJ2-2; TRBD2 agrees at 7 bases. CDR3 size: 14 residues. Germline values: CDR1 LGHNA, CDR2 YNFKEQ. V was pared by 2 bases and J by 7 bases, with 4 bases of the junction left unmatched. CDR3 sequence (DNA): TGTGCCAGCAGCCAACTAGCGGTGGGCGGGGAGCTGTTTTTT. Translating it yields CASSQLAVGGELFF.

The sample holds a few counts of this clonotype. The rearrangement links TRBV5-1 to TRBJ2-7, with 8 bases fitting TRBD1. CDR1 and CDR2 (germline): SGHRS, YFSETQ. CDR3 length: 14 amino acids. V shed 4 bases and J 4 bases; nucleotides not matched to a gene: 7. The CDR3 coding sequence is TGCGCCAGCAGCAGGACAGGGCGAAGGTACGAGCAGTACTTC. This codes for CASSRTGRRYEQYF.

The chain couples TRBV5-1 to TRBJ2-7, with TRBD1 matching 10 bases. CDR1 SGHRS and CDR2 YFSETQ come from the germline V gene. V lost 0 bases and J lost 3; bases outside the gene matches: 3. This CDR3 spans 15 amino acids. CDR3 sequence: CASSLVDRGLYEQYF. CDR3 in DNA: TGCGCCAGCAGCTTGGTCGACAGGGGGCTCTACGAGCAGTACTTC.

J is TRBJ1-2 and V is TRBV27; D gene ambiguous. The length of the CDR3 is 13 residues. Germline V CDR1 and CDR2: MNHEY, SMNVEV (reference sequence). Trimming took 3 bases from V and 5 from J, leaving 10 bases between them. Here the CDR3 DNA reads TGTGCCAGCAGTTTTGGGATGAGATATGGCTACACCTTC. Translating gives CASSFGMRYGYTF.

V is TRBV7-8 and J is TRBJ1-2; the D is unclear. Germline V gives CDR1 SGHVS, CDR2 FQNEAQ. The CDR3 loop spans 13 amino acids. Deletions cut 1 base from V and 5 bases from J, with 8 bases between. The CDR3 is CASSLGELYGYTF. The CDR3 DNA reads as TGTGCCAGCAGCTTAGGTGAGCTTTATGGCTACACCTTC.

This clonotype appeared a few times. The chain employs TRBV18 and TRBJ1-1, with 9 bases lining up with TRBD1. The CDR3 spans 18 residues. V gave up 1 base and J gave up 3 bases; unmatched junction bases: 12. The V gene's germline CDR1 is KGHSH and CDR2 LQKENI. CDR3 sequence reads: CASSPLVGTGSEDTEAFF. The CDR3 DNA is TGTGCCAGCTCACCACTCGTCGGGACAGGGTCGGAGGACACTGAAGCTTTCTTT.

The rearrangement links TRBV20-1 to TRBJ2-1; 9 nucleotides agree with TRBD1. V lost 5 bases and J lost 2; bases outside the gene matches: 10. CDR1 is DFQATT and CDR2 is SNEGSKA in the germline V gene (reference sequence). The CDR3 extends over 16 amino acids. The CDR3 is CSARNRTGVPYNEQFF. The CDR3 DNA reads TGCAGTGCTCGAAATCGGACAGGGGTACCCTACAATGAGCAGTTCTTC.

This clonotype was counted many times. The chain links TRBV12-3 or TRBV12-4 to TRBJ1-1; no clear D gene. This CDR3 contains 15 residues. The V and J ends lost 6 bases and 4 bases respectively, with 18 bases between them. The CDR3 sequence is CASSRRAGGGTEAFF. CDR3 coding DNA: TGTGCCAGCAGCCGACGGGCGGGAGGAGGCACTGAAGCTTTCTTT.

This clonotype has a count of ten or more. The chain recombines TRBV20-1 with TRBJ2-3, with unresolved D. CDR3 length: 14 amino acids. Looked up from germline, CDR1 is DFQATT and CDR2 is SNEGSKA (reference sequence). Trimming took 5 bases from V and 0 from J, leaving 12 bases between them. DNA for the CDR3: TGCAGTGCTGAAAGGGTGACTAGCACAGATACGCAGTATTTT. As protein: CSAERVTSTDTQYF.

This clonotype was seen a few times. The chain couples TRBV7-9 to TRBJ2-2; 7 bases map to TRBD1. The junction had 4 bases not matched to a gene; V was cut back by 11 bases and J by 1 base. CDR3 length equals 13 residues. Germline values: CDR1 SEHNR, CDR2 FQNEAQ (reference sequence). DNA for the CDR3: TGTGCCTCGGGGACAGAGAACACCGGGGAGCTGTTTTTT. Protein: CASGTENTGELFF.

This chain connects TRBV5-5 to TRBJ1-1, with D hard to call. CDR1 is SGHKS, CDR2 YYEKEE, per germline (reference sequence). The CDR3 spans 14 residues. The V end was cut by 3 bases, the J end by 4 bases, with 13 bases between. The CDR3 DNA reads TGTGCCAGCAGCTACCAAGAAGGTCGCACTGAAGCTTTCTTT. This codes for CASSYQEGRTEAFF.

V gene TRBV6-5 combines with J gene TRBJ2-5; a weak D match, TRBD1 (6 bases). CDR1 is MNHEY and CDR2 is SVGAGI in the germline V gene. Trimming left V 1 base short and J 4 bases short, with 10 bases between. The CDR3 totals 14 residues. The CDR3 is CASSYFEGVETQYF. CDR3 DNA sequence: TGTGCCAGCAGTTACTTCGAGGGGGTAGAGACCCAGTACTTC.

J is TRBJ2-5 and V is TRBV5-1; the D gene is possibly TRBD1 (6 bases). This CDR3 has 13 residues. The V end was cut by 4 bases, the J end by 9 bases, with 16 bases between. Germline V gene lookup returns CDR1 SGHRS and CDR2 YFSETQ. CDR3 protein: CASSPSGAWSQYF. The CDR3 region has the DNA TGCGCCAGCAGCCCTTCAGGGGCCTGGTCCCAGTACTTC.

This clonotype was recorded a few times. This chain links TRBV30 with TRBJ1-5; D remains unclear. Germline V lookup: CDR1 GTSNPN, CDR2 SVGIG (reference sequence). Between the trimmed V and J ends, which lost 3 bases and 2 bases, there was a span of 14 bases. The CDR3 sequence is 15 residues long. This chain's CDR3 is CAWSWGTVGNQPQHF. In DNA, the CDR3 is TGTGCCTGGAGCTGGGGTACGGTCGGCAATCAGCCCCAGCATTTT.

This clonotype was seen only a few times. V usage is TRBV20-1 and J usage is TRBJ2-1; D is possibly TRBD2 (6 bases). This CDR3 comprises 16 residues. Deletions cut 3 bases from V and 5 bases from J, with 20 bases between. Germline lookup yields CDR1 DFQATT and CDR2 SNEGSKA (reference sequence). The CDR3 region is CSASPLDYYLNNEQFF. The DNA of the CDR3 is TGCAGTGCTAGCCCCTTGGACTATTACCTGAACAATGAGCAGTTCTTC.

The chain employs TRBV20-1 and TRBJ1-5; a possible D gene is TRBD1 (5 bases). CDR1 is DFQATT and CDR2 is SNEGSKA in the germline V gene (reference sequence). V was cut by 2 bases and J by 8 bases, with 19 bases left in between. The CDR3 runs 15 residues. CDR3 sequence (DNA): TGCAGTGCTAGATGGCTCGGACAAAGGATCAAGCCCCAGCATTTT. Residues: CSARWLGQRIKPQHF.

The V and J genes are TRBV20-1 and TRBJ2-5; 9 nucleotides match TRBD1. The J segment lost 0 bases and the V segment lost 5 bases, leaving 4 bases of the junction unmatched. Germline CDR1 and CDR2: DFQATT and SNEGSKA (reference sequence). This CDR3 has 14 residues. The CDR3 coding sequence is TGCAGTGCTTTGGACAGGGGTAACCAAGAGACCCAGTACTTC. As protein: CSALDRGNQETQYF.

There are a few counts of this clonotype. The V call is TRBV5-1, the J call TRBJ2-5; D gene uncertain. From germline, CDR1 is SGHRS and CDR2 YFSETQ. There are 13 residues in the CDR3. V was shortened by 0 bases and J by 5 bases, with 8 bases between the two germline ends. The CDR3 spells CASSLEGPETQYF. Here the CDR3 DNA reads TGCGCCAGCAGCTTGGAGGGTCCCGAGACCCAGTACTTC.

J is TRBJ2-3 and V is TRBV7-9, with D possibly matching TRBD1 (6 bases). Germline V gene sequence: CDR1 SEHNR, CDR2 FQNEAQ (reference sequence). The CDR3 is 15 amino acids. V lost 4 bases, J lost 3 bases, and 14 bases lay in between. This CDR3 reads CASSSLDRPTDTQYF. The CDR3 bases are TGTGCCAGCAGCTCCCTGGACAGACCGACAGATACGCAGTATTTT.

The rearrangement links TRBV4-1 to TRBJ1-1; maybe TRBD1 (5 bases). The length of the CDR3 is 15 residues. Trimming pared 4 bases from V and 0 bases from J, leaving 12 bases between. From germline, CDR1 is MGHRA and CDR2 YSYEKL. The CDR3 sequence: CASSPGGQMNTEAFF. The CDR3 DNA follows: TGCGCCAGCAGCCCCGGGGGTCAAATGAACACTGAAGCTTTCTTT.

The genes are TRBV20-1 and TRBJ2-3; 7 bases map to TRBD2. This CDR3 spans 16 amino acids. The V and J ends lost 3 bases and 9 bases, in that order; junction bases with no gene match: 18. Germline V CDR1 and CDR2: DFQATT, SNEGSKA (reference sequence). CDR3 bases: TGCAGTGCTAGTCCTTCCCCCGGGACTACCCGGGGCACGCAGTATTTT. Translation: CSASPSPGTTRGTQYF.

This clonotype was counted a few times. This chain joins TRBV25-1 and TRBJ2-1; no clear D gene. Germline V lookup: CDR1 MGHDK, CDR2 SYGVNS. V dropped 1 base and J dropped 7 bases, with 14 bases sitting between them. The CDR3 runs to 15 residues. The CDR3 sequence is CASSESGSRVNEQFF. The CDR3, as DNA: TGTGCCAGCAGTGAATCTGGCTCTAGGGTTAATGAGCAGTTCTTC.

This clonotype was counted only a few times. The rearrangement links TRBV10-3 to TRBJ2-5, with 7 bases matching TRBD2. CDR3 size: 14 residues. The germline gives CDR1 ENHRY, CDR2 SYGVKD. J lost 5 bases, V lost 2 bases, and 5 bases had no gene match. CDR3 DNA: TGTGCCATCAGTGAGAGAAGGGAGGGCGAGACCCAGTACTTC. It translates to CAISERREGETQYF.